The following is a T cell receptor (beta chain) sequence with its context. As handled by the study authors: Reference gene primers were amplified, and this amplification served to estimate nucleated cell counts. Generated by immunoSEQ multiplex PCR, the TCRdb table keeps only in-frame clones and is missing some. Clonal size and the V and J genes are those of that table, whereas D and trimming came from the DNA. The sample yields around 280,000 clones, 70% to 90% seen once. These data come from a study of blood T cell repertoires in COVID-19. This CDR3 region has 12 residues. Trimming took off 3 bases at V and 8 bases at J, with 8 bases between the two ends. Germline CDR1 is MNHEY and CDR2 is SMNVEV (reference sequence).

The chain recombines TRBV27 with TRBJ2-1, with D maybe TRBD1 (6 bases). Input material: peripheral blood. This TCR derives from a woman aged 25 to 39 who had recovered from COVID-19. Written as DNA, the CDR3 is TGTGCCAGCAGTTTTACAGGGTATGAGCAGTTCTTC. Translated: CASSFTGYEQFF.